This TCR beta chain was identified in a study of blood T cell repertoires in COVID-19. At the level of the study: Spain, Italy and the United States supplied samples that represented acute and convalescent COVID-19. Sources were T cells, B-cell-depleted T cells, or PBMCs; the material itself was cDNA or gDNA.

Original analysis: Reference gene primer amplification yielded estimated nucleated cell counts. Sequenced by immunoSEQ multiplex PCR; TCRdb stores in-frame clones only, minus some. V, J and clone size are taken as reported in that table, and D and trimming were inferred from the DNA itself. Of 250,000 to 350,000 clones listed, 88% are singletons. This clone came up many times. The germline V gene has CDR1 PRHDT and CDR2 FYEKMQ (reference sequence). Trimming left V 0 bases short and J 6 bases short, with 12 bases between. The CDR3 totals 15 residues. The genes are TRBV13 and TRBJ1-5; perhaps TRBD1 as D (5 bases). Input material: peripheral blood. This sequence was found in a woman between 45 and 65 years old with active or convalescent COVID-19. CDR3 sequence: CASSLGAGGGQPQHF. CDR3 sequence (DNA): TGTGCCAGCAGCTTAGGAGCCGGGGGAGGTCAGCCCCAGCATTTT.